This T cell receptor (beta chain) stems from a study of cytomegalovirus exposure and HLA in healthy donors. Study observations and caveats: Reportedly, fewer N-insertions than the 666-donor mean appeared in an Asian-associated ancestry cluster in a later analysis. Later on, a genetic analysis was performed. It linked a missense variant in DCLRE1C with V- and J-gene trimming of TCR beta. Within an earlier analysis, most TCR beta V segments proved productive either about 90% or about 30% of the time.

At the time of sampling, donors were nominally healthy, though unrecorded immune exposures were likely. A multiplex PCR was run with 60 Vbeta primers and 13 Jbeta primers. Using immunoSEQ multiplex PCR, the repertoire was profiled, and TCRdb retains in-frame clones only, with some absent. This table holds some 100,000 clones, roughly three quarters found once. Comment on this clone: Its matching antigen is unknown.

Sequencing was performed on PBMCs. The receptor was isolated from a woman in her forties or fifties in good health and CMV-seropositive.

Here the CDR3 reads CASSQVGGTEAFF. In DNA form, the CDR3 reads TGTGCCAGCAGCCAAGTAGGGGGCACTGAAGCTTTCTTT. The chain employs TRBV14 and TRBJ1-1; D possibly corresponds to TRBD1 (6 bases). The CDR3 extends over 13 amino acids. Trimming left V 1 base short and J 4 bases short, with 7 bases between. The germline CDR1 and CDR2 sequences are SGHDN and FVKESK. Variable domain in full (rest from reference TRBV14 and TRBJ1-1): EAGVTQFPSHSVIEKGQTVTLRCDPISGHDNLYWYRRVMGKEIKFLLHFVKESKQDESGMPNNRFLAERTGGTYSTLKVQPAELEDSGVYFCASSQVGGTEAFFGQGTRLTVV.